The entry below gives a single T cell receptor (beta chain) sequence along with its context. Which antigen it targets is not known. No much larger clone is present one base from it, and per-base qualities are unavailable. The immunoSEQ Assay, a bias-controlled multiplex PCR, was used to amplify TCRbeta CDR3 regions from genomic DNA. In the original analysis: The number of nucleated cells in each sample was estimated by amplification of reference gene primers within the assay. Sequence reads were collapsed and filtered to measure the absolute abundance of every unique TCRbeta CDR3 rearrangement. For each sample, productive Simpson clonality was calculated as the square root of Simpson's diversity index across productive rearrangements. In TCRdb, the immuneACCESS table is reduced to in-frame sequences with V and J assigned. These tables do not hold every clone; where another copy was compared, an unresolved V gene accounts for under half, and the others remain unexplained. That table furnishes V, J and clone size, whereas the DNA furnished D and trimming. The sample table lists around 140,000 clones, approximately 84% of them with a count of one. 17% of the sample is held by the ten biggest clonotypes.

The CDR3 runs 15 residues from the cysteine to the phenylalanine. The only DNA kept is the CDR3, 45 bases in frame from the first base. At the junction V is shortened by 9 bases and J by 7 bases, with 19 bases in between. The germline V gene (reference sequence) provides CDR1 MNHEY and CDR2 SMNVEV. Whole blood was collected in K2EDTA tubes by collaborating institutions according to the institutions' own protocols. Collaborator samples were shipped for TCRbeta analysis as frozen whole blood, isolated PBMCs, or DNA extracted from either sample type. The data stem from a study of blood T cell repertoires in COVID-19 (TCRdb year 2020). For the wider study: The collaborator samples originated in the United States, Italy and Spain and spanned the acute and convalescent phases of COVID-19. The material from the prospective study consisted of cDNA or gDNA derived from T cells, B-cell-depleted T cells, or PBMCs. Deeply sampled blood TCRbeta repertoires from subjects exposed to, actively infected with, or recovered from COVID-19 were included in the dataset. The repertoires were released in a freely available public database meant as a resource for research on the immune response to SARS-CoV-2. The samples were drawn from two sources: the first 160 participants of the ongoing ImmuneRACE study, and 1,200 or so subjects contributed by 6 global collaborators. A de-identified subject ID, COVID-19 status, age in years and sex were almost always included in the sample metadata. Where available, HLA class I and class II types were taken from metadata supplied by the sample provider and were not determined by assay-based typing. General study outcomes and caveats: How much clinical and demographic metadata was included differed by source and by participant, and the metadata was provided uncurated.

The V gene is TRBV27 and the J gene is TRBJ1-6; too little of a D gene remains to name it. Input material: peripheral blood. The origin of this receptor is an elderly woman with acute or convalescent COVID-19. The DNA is TGTGCCAGTACGGCGACGTCTCCGCGGAATTCACCCCTCCACTTT. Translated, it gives CASTATSPRNSPLHF.